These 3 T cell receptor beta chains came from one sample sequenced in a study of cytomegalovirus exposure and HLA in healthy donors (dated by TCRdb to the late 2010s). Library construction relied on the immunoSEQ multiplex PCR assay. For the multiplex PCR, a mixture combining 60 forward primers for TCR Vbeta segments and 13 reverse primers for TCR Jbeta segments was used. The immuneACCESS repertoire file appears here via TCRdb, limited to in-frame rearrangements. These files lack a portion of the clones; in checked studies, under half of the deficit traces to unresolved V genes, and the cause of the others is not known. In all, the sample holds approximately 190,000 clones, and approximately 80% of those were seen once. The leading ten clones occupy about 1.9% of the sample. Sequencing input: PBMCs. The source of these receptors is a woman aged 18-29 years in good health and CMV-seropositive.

CDR3 loop: CASSQGVFSGGLRAFF. The CDR3 DNA follows: TGTGCCAGCAGCCAAGGCGTCTTCTCAGGGGGACTCCGGGCTTTCTTT. The chain links TRBV14 to TRBJ1-1; TRBD1 matches at 7 bases. Germline lookup yields CDR1 SGHDN and CDR2 FVKESK. V shed 1 base, J shed 11 bases, and the junction held 16 bases outside the gene matches. The CDR3 consists of 16 residues.

CDR3 residues: CASSESGGAYNSPLHF. CDR3 DNA: TGTGCCAGCAGTGAATCCGGGGGGGCCTATAATTCACCCCTCCACTTT. The chain employs TRBV25-1 and TRBJ1-6; D is possibly TRBD1 (5 bases). V was trimmed by 1 base and J by 2 bases, leaving 9 bases between them. Germline V gene lookup returns CDR1 MGHDK and CDR2 SYGVNS. The CDR3 is 16 amino acids.

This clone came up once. The CDR3 DNA sequence: TGTGCCAGCAGAACAAGGAGGAACTATGGCTACACCTTC. It yields the protein CASRTRRNYGYTF. The chain carries TRBV2 and TRBJ1-2; D not resolved. Germline V gives CDR1 SNHLY, CDR2 FYNNEI. This CDR3 has 13 residues. V was trimmed by 6 bases and J by 2 bases, leaving 10 bases between them.